These 3 T cell receptor beta chains were all obtained from the same sample, sequenced in a study of OX40 agonist ivuxolimab in advanced cancers. Method: immunoSEQ multiplex PCR; TCRdb's copy keeps in-frame clones and lacks some. Here the sample spans 50,000 to 65,000 clones, around 90% being singletons. This specimen consisted of CD4+ or CD8+ T cells sorted from blood, obtained in a trial of the OX40 agonist ivuxolimab. The receptor set was obtained from an adult with an advanced solid tumor such as melanoma, head and neck, liver or kidney cancer.

The chain uses TRBV6-6 and TRBJ2-7; maybe TRBD2 (6 bases). Trimming removed 2 bases at V and 1 base at J, with 9 bases between. CDR1 MNHNY and CDR2 SVGAGI come from the germline V gene (reference sequence). The CDR3 consists of 14 residues. CDR3: CASSYVGGSYEQYF. The CDR3 DNA follows: TGTGCCAGCAGTTACGTGGGGGGATCCTACGAGCAGTACTTC.

CDR3 loop: CASSYSPEGYEQYF. The CDR3 nucleotides are TGTGCCAGCAGTTACTCACCGGAGGGCTACGAGCAGTACTTC. This chain connects TRBV6-5 to TRBJ2-7; tentative D call: TRBD2 (6 bases). The CDR3 length is 14 residues. V was clipped by 0 bases and J by 3 bases, with 9 bases between them. Germline V gene sequence: CDR1 MNHEY, CDR2 SVGAGI.

This clone was found a few times. The chain links TRBV6-5 to TRBJ2-7, with D unclear. The ends were cut back, 0 bases at V and 4 bases at J, with 7 bases in the middle. Germline CDR1 and CDR2: MNHEY and SVGAGI. The CDR3 spans 13 residues. The CDR3 loop reads CASSYSSYYEQYF. The CDR3 DNA follows: TGTGCCAGCAGTTACTCCTCTTATTACGAGCAGTACTTC.